This T cell receptor beta chain was recorded in a study of beta chain features in type 1 diabetes. Germline assignment: CDR1 SGHAT and CDR2 FQNNGV. V dropped 6 bases and J dropped 3; count of bases not matched to a gene: 9. The CDR3 runs to 15 residues. This clone was observed a handful of times. Additional DNA sequences in this sample encode the identical CDR3. What was sequenced were expressed TCRB transcripts, since all of the isolated RNA had been reverse transcribed. Only in-frame clones appear in the TCRdb table, and some are missing; sequencing was by immunoSEQ multiplex PCR. The repertoire holds hundreds of thousands of clones, with 10% to 15% as singletons.

This receptor was identified in a man younger than 30 in good health. The gene calls are TRBV11-2 and TRBJ2-7, with 9 bases matching TRBD2. The specimen sequenced was naive CD4+ T cells from blood. Here the CDR3 DNA reads TGTGCCAGCAGACGATTAGCGGGAGAGGGCTACGAGCAGTACTTC. Protein sequence: CASRRLAGEGYEQYF. The entire variable domain, with the rest obtained from reference TRBV11-2 and TRBJ2-7, is as follows: EAGVAQSPRYKIIEKRQSVAFWCNPISGHATLYWYQQILGQGPKLLIQFQNNGVVDDSQLPKDRFSAERLKGVDSTLKIQPAKLEDSAVYLCASRRLAGEGYEQYFGPGTRLTVT.